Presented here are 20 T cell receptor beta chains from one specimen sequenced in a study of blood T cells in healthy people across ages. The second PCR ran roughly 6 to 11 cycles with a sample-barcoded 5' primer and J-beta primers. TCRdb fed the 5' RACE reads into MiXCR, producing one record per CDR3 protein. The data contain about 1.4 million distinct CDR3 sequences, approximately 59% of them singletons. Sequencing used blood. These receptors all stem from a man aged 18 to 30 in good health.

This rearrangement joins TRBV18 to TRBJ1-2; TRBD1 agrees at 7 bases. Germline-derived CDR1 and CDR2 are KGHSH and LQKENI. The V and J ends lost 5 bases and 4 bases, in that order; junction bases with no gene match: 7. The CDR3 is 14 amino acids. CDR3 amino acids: CASSRTGDLYGYTF. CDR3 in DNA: TGTGCCAGCTCAAGGACAGGTGACCTCTATGGCTACACCTTC.

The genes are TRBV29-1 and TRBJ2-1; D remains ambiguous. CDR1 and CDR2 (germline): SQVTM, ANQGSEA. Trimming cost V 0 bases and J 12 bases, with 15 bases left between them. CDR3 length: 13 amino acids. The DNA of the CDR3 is TGCAGCGTTGAAGAAAGAACTCCCGACGGGCAGTTCTTC. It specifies CSVEERTPDGQFF.

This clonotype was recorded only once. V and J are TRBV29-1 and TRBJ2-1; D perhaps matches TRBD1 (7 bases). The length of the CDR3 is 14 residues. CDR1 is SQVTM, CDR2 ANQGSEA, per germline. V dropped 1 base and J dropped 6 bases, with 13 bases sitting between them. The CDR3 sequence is CSVEARGDSNEQFF. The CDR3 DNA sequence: TGCAGCGTTGAAGCCAGGGGGGATAGCAATGAGCAGTTCTTC.

The CDR3 region is CASSDITRSPHTF. DNA of the CDR3: TGTGCCAGCAGTGACATCACAAGGTCTCCTCACACCTTC. V usage is TRBV6-2 or TRBV6-3 and J usage is TRBJ1-2; no firm D call. Germline assignment: CDR1 MNHEY and CDR2 SVGEGT. The CDR3 runs to 13 residues. Trimming cost V 5 bases and J 12 bases, with 19 bases left between them.

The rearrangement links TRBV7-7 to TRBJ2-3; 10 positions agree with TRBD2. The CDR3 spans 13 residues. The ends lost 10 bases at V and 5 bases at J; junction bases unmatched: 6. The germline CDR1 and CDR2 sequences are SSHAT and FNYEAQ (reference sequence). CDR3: CATSSGSGDTQYF. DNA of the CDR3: TGTGCCACATCTAGCGGGAGTGGAGATACGCAGTATTTT.

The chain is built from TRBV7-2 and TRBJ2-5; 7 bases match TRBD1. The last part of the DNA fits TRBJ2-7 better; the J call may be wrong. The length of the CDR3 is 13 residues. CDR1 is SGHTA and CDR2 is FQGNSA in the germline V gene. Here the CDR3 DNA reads TGTGCCAGCAGCTCTATGACAGGGAACGAGCAGTACTTC. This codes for CASSSMTGNEQYF.

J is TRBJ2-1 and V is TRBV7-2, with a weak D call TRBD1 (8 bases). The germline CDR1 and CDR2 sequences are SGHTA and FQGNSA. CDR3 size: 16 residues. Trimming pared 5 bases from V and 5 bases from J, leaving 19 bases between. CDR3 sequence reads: CASSPTGASGNNEQFF. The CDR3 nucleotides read TGTGCCAGCAGCCCGACAGGGGCTAGCGGTAACAATGAGCAGTTCTTC.

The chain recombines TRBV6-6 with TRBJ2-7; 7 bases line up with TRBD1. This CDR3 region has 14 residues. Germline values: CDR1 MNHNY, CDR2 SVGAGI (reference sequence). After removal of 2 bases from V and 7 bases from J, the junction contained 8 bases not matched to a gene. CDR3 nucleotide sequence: TGTGCCAGCAGTTACAACAGGGGTTGGGATGAGCAGTACTTC. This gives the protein CASSYNRGWDEQYF.

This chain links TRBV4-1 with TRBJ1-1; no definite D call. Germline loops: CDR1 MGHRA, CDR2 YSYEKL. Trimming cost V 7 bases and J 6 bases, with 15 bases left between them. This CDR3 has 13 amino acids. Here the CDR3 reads CASTPSGNPEAFF. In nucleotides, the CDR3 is TGCGCCAGCACCCCGTCCGGGAATCCTGAAGCTTTCTTT.

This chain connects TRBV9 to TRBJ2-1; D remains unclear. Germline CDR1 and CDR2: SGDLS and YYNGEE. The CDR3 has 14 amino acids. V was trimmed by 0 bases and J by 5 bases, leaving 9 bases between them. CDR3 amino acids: CASSVGPVNNEQFF. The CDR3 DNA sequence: TGTGCCAGCAGCGTAGGGCCGGTAAACAATGAGCAGTTCTTC.

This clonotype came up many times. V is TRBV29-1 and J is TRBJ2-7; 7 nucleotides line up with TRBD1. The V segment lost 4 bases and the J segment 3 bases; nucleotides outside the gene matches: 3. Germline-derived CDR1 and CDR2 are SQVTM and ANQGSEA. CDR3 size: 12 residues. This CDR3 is CSVVAGGYEQYF. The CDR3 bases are TGCAGCGTTGTGGCAGGGGGCTACGAGCAGTACTTC.

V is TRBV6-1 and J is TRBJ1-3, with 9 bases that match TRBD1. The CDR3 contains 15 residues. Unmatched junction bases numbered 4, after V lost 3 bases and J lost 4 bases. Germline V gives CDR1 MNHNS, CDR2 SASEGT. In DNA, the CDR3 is TGTGCCAGCAGTGAGGGACAGGGAGACGGAAACACCATATATTTT. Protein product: CASSEGQGDGNTIYF.

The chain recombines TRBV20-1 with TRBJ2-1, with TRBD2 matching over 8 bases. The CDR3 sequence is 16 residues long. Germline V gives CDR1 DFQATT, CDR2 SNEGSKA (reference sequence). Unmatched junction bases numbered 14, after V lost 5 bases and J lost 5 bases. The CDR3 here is CSARIRGLGVNNEQFF. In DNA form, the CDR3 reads TGCAGTGCTCGAATAAGGGGACTAGGAGTAAACAATGAGCAGTTCTTC.

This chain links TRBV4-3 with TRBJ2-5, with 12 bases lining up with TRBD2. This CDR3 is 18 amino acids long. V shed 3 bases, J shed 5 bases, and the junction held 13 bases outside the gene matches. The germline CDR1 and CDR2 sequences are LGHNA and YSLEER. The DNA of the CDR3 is TGCGCCAGCAGCCACGATACTAGCGGGGGGAGCAATGGGGAGACCCAGTACTTC. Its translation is CASSHDTSGGSNGETQYF.

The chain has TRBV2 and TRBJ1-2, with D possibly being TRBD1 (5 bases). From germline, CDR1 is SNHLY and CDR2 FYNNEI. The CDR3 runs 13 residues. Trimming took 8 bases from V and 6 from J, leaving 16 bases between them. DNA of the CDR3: TGTGCCAGCGGTCAGGGAGTTTCGAATGGCTACACCTTC. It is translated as CASGQGVSNGYTF.

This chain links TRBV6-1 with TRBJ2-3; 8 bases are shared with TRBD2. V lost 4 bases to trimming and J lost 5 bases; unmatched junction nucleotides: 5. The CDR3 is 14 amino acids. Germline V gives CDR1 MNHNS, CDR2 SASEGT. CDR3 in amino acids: CASSVGGARDTQYF. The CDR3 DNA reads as TGTGCCAGCAGTGTCGGGGGGGCGAGAGATACGCAGTATTTT.

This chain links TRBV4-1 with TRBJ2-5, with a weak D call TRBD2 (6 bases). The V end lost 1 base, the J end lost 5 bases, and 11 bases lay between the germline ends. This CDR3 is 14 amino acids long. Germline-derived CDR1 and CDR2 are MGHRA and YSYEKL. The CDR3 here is CASSQAGEWETQYF. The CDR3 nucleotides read TGCGCCAGCAGCCAAGCGGGGGAGTGGGAGACCCAGTACTTC.

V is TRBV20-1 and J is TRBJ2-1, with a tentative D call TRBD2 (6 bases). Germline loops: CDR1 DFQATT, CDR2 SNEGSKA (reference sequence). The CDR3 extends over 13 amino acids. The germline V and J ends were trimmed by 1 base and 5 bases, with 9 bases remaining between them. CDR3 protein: CSARVAEHNEQFF. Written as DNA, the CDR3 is TGCAGTGCTAGAGTAGCGGAACACAATGAGCAGTTCTTC.

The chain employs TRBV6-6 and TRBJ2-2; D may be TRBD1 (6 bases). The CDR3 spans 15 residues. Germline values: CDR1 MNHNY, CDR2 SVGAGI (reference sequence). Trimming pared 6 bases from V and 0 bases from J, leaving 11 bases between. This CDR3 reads CASSRGQTNTGELFF. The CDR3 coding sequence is TGTGCCAGCAGCCGGGGACAAACGAACACCGGGGAGCTGTTTTTT.

The CDR3: CASSADTGDEQYF. The CDR3 DNA reads as TGTGCCAGCAGCGCGGACACAGGGGACGAGCAGTACTTC. The rearrangement uses TRBV11-3 and TRBJ2-4, with TRBD1 identical over 7 bases. The last part of the DNA fits TRBJ2-7 better; the J call may be wrong. CDR3 length: 13 amino acids. The germline V gene encodes CDR1 SGHNT and CDR2 YENEEA.